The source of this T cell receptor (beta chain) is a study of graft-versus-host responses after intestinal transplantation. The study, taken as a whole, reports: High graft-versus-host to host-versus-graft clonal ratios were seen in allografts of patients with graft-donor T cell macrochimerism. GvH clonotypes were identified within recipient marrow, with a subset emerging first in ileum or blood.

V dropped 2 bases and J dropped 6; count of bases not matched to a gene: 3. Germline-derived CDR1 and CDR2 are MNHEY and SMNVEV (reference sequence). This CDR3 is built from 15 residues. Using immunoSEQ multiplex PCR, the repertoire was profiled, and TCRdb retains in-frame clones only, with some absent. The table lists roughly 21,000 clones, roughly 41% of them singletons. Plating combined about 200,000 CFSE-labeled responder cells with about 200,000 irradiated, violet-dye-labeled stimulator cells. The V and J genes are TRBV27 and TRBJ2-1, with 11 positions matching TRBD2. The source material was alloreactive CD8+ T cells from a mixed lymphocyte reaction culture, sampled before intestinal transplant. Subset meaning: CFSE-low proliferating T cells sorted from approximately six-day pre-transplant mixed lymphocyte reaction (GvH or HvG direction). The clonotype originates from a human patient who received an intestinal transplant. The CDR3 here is CASSLELAGANEQFF. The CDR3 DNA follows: TGTGCCAGCAGTTTAGAACTAGCGGGGGCCAATGAGCAGTTCTTC.